Presented here are 21 T cell receptor beta chains from one specimen sequenced in a study of T cells after posttransplantation cyclophosphamide. Measured with immunoSEQ multiplex PCR; TCRdb has only the in-frame clones, and not every one. The data show around 39,000 clones, with none appearing a single time. The sequencing input was PBMCs. All receptors derive from a girl under 18 in good health, CMV-negative, and a related stem cell transplant donor.

This clone was picked up a small number of times. V usage is TRBV6-6 and J usage is TRBJ1-1; D gene uncertain. V was clipped by 5 bases and J by 2 bases, with 9 bases between them. The CDR3 has 13 residues. Germline V gene data show CDR1 as MNHNY and CDR2 as SVGAGI (reference sequence). CDR3 sequence: CASSTPHNTEAFF. CDR3 DNA sequence: TGTGCCAGCAGTACCCCACATAACACTGAAGCTTTCTTT.

This clone has a count of ten or more. This chain uses TRBV6-1 with TRBJ2-7; D is uncertain. Germline V lookup: CDR1 MNHNS, CDR2 SASEGT. Trimming removed 2 bases at V and 4 bases at J, with 6 bases between. This CDR3 contains 12 residues. The CDR3 loop reads CASSEMRYEQYF. The CDR3 nucleotides read TGTGCCAGCAGTGAAATGCGGTACGAGCAGTACTTC.

The chain joins TRBV7-9 to TRBJ1-1, with D perhaps TRBD1 (6 bases). CDR1 and CDR2 (germline): SEHNR, FQNEAQ (reference sequence). The CDR3 length is 14 residues. V was cut by 1 base and J by 4 bases, with 10 bases left in between. The CDR3 is CASSLVTGPTEAFF. The CDR3 DNA follows: TGTGCCAGCAGCTTAGTGACAGGTCCCACTGAAGCTTTCTTT.

This clone has a handful of counts. The chain couples TRBV7-2 to TRBJ1-1, with 7 bases matching TRBD1. Germline values: CDR1 SGHTA, CDR2 FQGNSA. The V gene end was trimmed by 6 bases and the J gene end by 8 bases; junction bases not matched to a gene: 9. The CDR3 length is 13 residues. The chain's CDR3 is CASRRRQGGEAFF. In DNA, the CDR3 is TGTGCCAGCAGACGAAGACAGGGCGGGGAAGCTTTCTTT.

The chain is built from TRBV7-9 and TRBJ1-5, with TRBD1 as a possible D gene (6 bases). There are 15 residues in the CDR3. V was cut by 3 bases and J by 4 bases, with 13 bases left in between. Germline V CDR1 and CDR2: SEHNR, FQNEAQ (reference sequence). CDR3: CASSFGGGGNQPQHF. Written as DNA, the CDR3 is TGTGCCAGCAGCTTCGGAGGGGGGGGAAATCAGCCCCAGCATTTT.

V and J are TRBV10-2 and TRBJ2-5, with D tentatively TRBD1 (5 bases). Germline assignment: CDR1 WSHSY and CDR2 SAAADI. The CDR3 spans 13 residues. V lost 5 bases, J lost 3 bases, and 10 bases lay in between. The CDR3 nucleotides read TGCGCCAGCAGTTATACAGGAAAAGAGACCCAGTACTTC. It yields the protein CASSYTGKETQYF.

In this sample, this clone turned up a few times. The chain uses TRBV15 and TRBJ2-1, with 11 positions matching TRBD2. This CDR3 has 16 residues. Germline V gene data show CDR1 as LNHNV and CDR2 as YYDKDF (reference sequence). With V trimmed by 1 base and J by 6 bases, 5 bases remained unmatched. CDR3 coding DNA: TGTGCCACCAGCAGAGCTTCCGGGACTAGCGGCAATGAGCAGTTCTTC. Translating it yields CATSRASGTSGNEQFF.

In this sample, this clone turned up many times. The chain recombines TRBV30 with TRBJ2-7; TRBD2 matches 9 bases. Germline loops: CDR1 GTSNPN, CDR2 SVGIG (reference sequence). V dropped 2 bases and J dropped 9; count of bases not matched to a gene: 11. The CDR3 is 14 amino acids. This CDR3 is CAWSTEAGGVGQYF. The CDR3 DNA is TGTGCCTGGAGTACGGAGGCGGGGGGGGTCGGGCAGTACTTC.

The sample holds many counts of this clone. The rearrangement links TRBV4-1 to TRBJ2-2; D is possibly TRBD1 (6 bases). CDR1 and CDR2 (germline): MGHRA, YSYEKL. CDR3 length: 14 amino acids. Trimming stripped 5 bases from V and 4 bases from J, with 11 bases between. The CDR3 sequence is CASSLQGTTGELFF. The CDR3 DNA follows: TGCGCCAGCAGCTTACAGGGTACCACCGGGGAGCTGTTTTTT.

This clone was counted many times. This sequence joins TRBV5-1 and TRBJ1-1, with D hard to call. Deletions cut 4 bases from V and 3 bases from J, with 13 bases between. The CDR3 has 14 residues. Germline V lookup: CDR1 SGHRS, CDR2 YFSETQ. The CDR3 reads CASSVQPRDTEAFF. In DNA, the CDR3 is TGCGCCAGCAGCGTCCAACCCCGGGACACTGAAGCTTTCTTT.

The chain employs TRBV7-9 and TRBJ2-3; D remains ambiguous. There are 16 residues in the CDR3. Germline loops: CDR1 SEHNR, CDR2 FQNEAQ (reference sequence). Trimming took 3 bases from V and 0 from J, leaving 13 bases between them. The CDR3 is CASSFYTLSSTDTQYF. The CDR3 DNA reads as TGTGCCAGCAGCTTTTACACGCTTTCGAGCACAGATACGCAGTATTTT. The variable domain in full, completed from reference TRBV7-9 and TRBJ2-3, reads DTGVSQNPRHKITKRGQNVTFRCDPISEHNRLYWYRQTLGQGPEFLTYFQNEAQLEKSRLLSDRFSAERPKGSFSTLEIQRTEQGDSAMYLCASSFYTLSSTDTQYFGPGTRLTVL.

This clone was seen repeatedly, ten times or more. The rearrangement links TRBV10-3 to TRBJ2-1; perhaps TRBD1 as D (6 bases). Germline V gene lookup returns CDR1 ENHRY and CDR2 SYGVKD. V lost 2 bases to trimming and J lost 11 bases, with 7 bases between them. The CDR3 runs 11 residues. The CDR3 is CAISEGQQQFF. The CDR3 DNA reads as TGTGCCATCAGTGAGGGACAGCAGCAGTTCTTC.

At least ten counts were recorded for this clone. The V gene is TRBV30, the J gene TRBJ1-1; D call uncertain. Germline V gene sequence: CDR1 GTSNPN, CDR2 SVGIG (reference sequence). V lost 4 bases and J 5 bases, leaving 5 bases between the germline ends. The CDR3 loop spans 10 amino acids. The CDR3 DNA is TGTGCCTGGATACTTACTGAAGCTTTCTTT. The encoded protein is CAWILTEAFF.

This clone occurred many times. The V and J genes are TRBV5-1 and TRBJ1-1, with a tentative D call TRBD1 (5 bases). The germline V gene encodes CDR1 SGHRS and CDR2 YFSETQ. Trimming removed 0 bases from V and 0 bases from J, with 6 bases in between. This CDR3 region has 14 residues. The CDR3 nucleotides read TGCGCCAGCAGCTTGGAGGGGTTGAACACTGAAGCTTTCTTT. It codes for CASSLEGLNTEAFF.

This clone was observed many times. The chain is built from TRBV2 and TRBJ1-4; D possibly corresponds to TRBD1 (5 bases). CDR1 is SNHLY, CDR2 FYNNEI, per germline. The CDR3 extends over 13 amino acids. Trimming took 11 bases from V and 5 from J, leaving 15 bases between them. CDR3 sequence: CAGGAGLNEKLFF. CDR3 nucleotide sequence: TGTGCCGGAGGGGCGGGCCTAAATGAAAAACTGTTTTTT.

This clone was counted a few times. V gene TRBV30 combines with J gene TRBJ1-2, with D unresolved. V gave up 4 bases and J gave up 1 base, with 4 bases separating them. Germline values: CDR1 GTSNPN, CDR2 SVGIG (reference sequence). This CDR3 region has 11 residues. CDR3 DNA sequence: TGTGCCTGGACAGATAACTATGGCTACACCTTC. This sequence encodes CAWTDNYGYTF.

The genes are TRBV7-9 and TRBJ2-5; possible D gene TRBD1, 6 bases. The J call is doubtful: the DNA matches TRBJ2-7 better. The germline gives CDR1 SEHNR, CDR2 FQNEAQ (reference sequence). This CDR3 comprises 12 residues. The CDR3 loop is CASSTGSGEQYF. CDR3 sequence (DNA): TGTGCCAGCAGTACAGGGTCGGGCGAGCAGTACTTC.

The chain recombines TRBV7-2 with TRBJ1-2; D remains unclear. The CDR3 loop spans 14 amino acids. CDR1 SGHTA and CDR2 FQGNSA come from the germline V gene. V was shortened by 2 bases and J by 1 base, with 8 bases between the two germline ends. The DNA for the CDR3 is TGTGCCAGCAGCTTATCTGGAGATAACTATGGCTACACCTTC. Translated, it gives CASSLSGDNYGYTF.

The table lists this clone with many counts. The chain recombines TRBV11-3 with TRBJ2-2, with D tentatively TRBD2 (5 bases). Germline-derived CDR1 and CDR2 are SGHNT and YENEEA. The CDR3 runs to 15 residues. The germline V and J ends were trimmed by 5 bases and 5 bases, with 15 bases remaining between them. The CDR3 nucleotides read TGTGCCAGCAGCGCGCCTGGTGGGGAGACCGGGGAGCTGTTTTTT. It is translated as CASSAPGGETGELFF.

The table lists this clone with a few counts. This rearrangement joins TRBV10-1 to TRBJ2-1; 8 bases agree with TRBD1. Germline CDR1 and CDR2: WNHNN and SYGVQD (reference sequence). CDR3 length: 15 residues. After removal of 5 bases from V and 2 bases from J, the junction contained 5 bases not matched to a gene. The CDR3 reads CASSRTGPPYNEQFF. In nucleotides, the CDR3 is TGCGCCAGCAGTAGGACAGGGCCCCCCTACAATGAGCAGTTCTTC.

This clone occurred many times. V and J are TRBV5-1 and TRBJ2-4; 10 nucleotides align to TRBD2. CDR1 and CDR2 (germline): SGHRS, YFSETQ. J lost 6 bases, V lost 0 bases, and 12 bases had no gene match. The CDR3 runs to 18 residues. DNA for the CDR3: TGCGCCAGCAGCTTGGCTCTAGCGGGGGCCCGTGGCCCAAACATTCAGTACTTC. Translating gives CASSLALAGARGPNIQYF.